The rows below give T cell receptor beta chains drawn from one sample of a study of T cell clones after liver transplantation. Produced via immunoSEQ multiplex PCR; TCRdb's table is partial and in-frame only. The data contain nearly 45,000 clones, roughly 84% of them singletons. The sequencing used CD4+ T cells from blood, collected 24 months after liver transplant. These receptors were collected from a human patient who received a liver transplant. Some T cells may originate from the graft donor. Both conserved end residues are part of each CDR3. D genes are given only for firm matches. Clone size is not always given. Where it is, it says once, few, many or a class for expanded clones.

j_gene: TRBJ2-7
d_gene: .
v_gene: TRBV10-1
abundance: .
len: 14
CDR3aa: CASSESSREYEQYF
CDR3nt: TGCGCCAGCAGTGAGTCGTCCAGGGAATACGAGCAGTACTTC

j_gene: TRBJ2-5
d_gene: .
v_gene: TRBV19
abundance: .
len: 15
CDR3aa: CASSTHRGAGETQYF
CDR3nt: TGTGCCAGTAGTACCCACCGTGGGGCAGGGGAGACCCAGTACTTC

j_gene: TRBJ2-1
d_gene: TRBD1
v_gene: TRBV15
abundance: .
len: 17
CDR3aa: CATSPKGGTGNYNEQFF
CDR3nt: TGTGCCACCAGCCCTAAGGGGGGGACAGGGAACTACAATGAGCAGTTCTTC

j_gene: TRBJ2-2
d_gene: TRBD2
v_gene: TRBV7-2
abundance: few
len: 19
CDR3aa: CASSPQGLAGGGNTGELFF
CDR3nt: TGTGCCAGCAGCCCCCAGGGTCTAGCGGGGGGCGGCAACACCGGGGAGCTGTTTTTT

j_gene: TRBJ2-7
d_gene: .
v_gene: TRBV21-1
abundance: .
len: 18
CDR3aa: CASSVKALSRGVTYEQYF
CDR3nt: TGTGCCAGCAGTGTTAAAGCCCTTTCGCGCGGGGTCACCTACGAGCAGTACTTC

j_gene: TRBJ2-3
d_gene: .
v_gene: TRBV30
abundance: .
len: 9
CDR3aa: CALAPTQYF
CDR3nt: TGTGCCCTGGCTCCTACGCAGTATTTT

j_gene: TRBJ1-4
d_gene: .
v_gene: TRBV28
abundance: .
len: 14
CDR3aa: CASASGDTNEKLFF
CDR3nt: TGTGCCAGCGCCTCAGGGGACACTAATGAAAAACTGTTTTTT

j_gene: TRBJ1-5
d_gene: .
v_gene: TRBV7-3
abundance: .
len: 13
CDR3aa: CASSLNANQPQHF
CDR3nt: TGTGCCAGCAGCTTAAACGCCAATCAGCCCCAGCATTTT

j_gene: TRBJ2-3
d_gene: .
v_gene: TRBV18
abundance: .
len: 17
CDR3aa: CASSPFSGAPSTDTQYF
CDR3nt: TGTGCCAGCTCTCCCTTCTCGGGGGCTCCCTCCACAGATACGCAGTATTTT

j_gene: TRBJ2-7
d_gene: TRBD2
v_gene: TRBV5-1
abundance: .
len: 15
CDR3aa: CASSLELAGGYEQYF
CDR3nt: TGCGCCAGCAGCTTGGAACTAGCGGGAGGCTACGAGCAGTACTTC